Shown below are 31 T cell receptor beta chains from a single sample sequenced in a study of neoadjuvant nivolumab and ipilimumab in lung cancer. Data came from immunoSEQ multiplex PCR; TCRdb stores just in-frame clones and leaves some out. The sample yields roughly 30,000 clones, 65% to 85% seen once. Specimen: peripheral blood, collected before neoadjuvant nivolumab, alone or with ipilimumab. The receptor set was obtained from an adult with non-small cell lung cancer.

The chain carries TRBV5-4 and TRBJ2-2; 7 bases align to TRBD1. The CDR3 is 14 residues long. With 4 bases clipped from V and 5 bases from J, the junction kept 5 bases outside the gene matches. Germline loops: CDR1 SGHNT, CDR2 YYREEE (reference sequence). The CDR3 loop is CASSGRTGTGELFF. CDR3 nucleotides: TGTGCCAGCAGCGGCAGGACAGGTACCGGGGAGCTGTTTTTT.

For the CDR3, the DNA is TGTGCCAGCAGTCGACAGGGTCGGGAGACCCAGTACTTC. It encodes CASSRQGRETQYF. The rearrangement joins TRBV6-5 to TRBJ2-5; 7 positions match TRBD1. J lost 5 bases, V lost 5 bases, and 5 bases had no gene match. The CDR3 contains 13 residues. The germline CDR1 and CDR2 sequences are MNHEY and SVGAGI.

This chain joins TRBV18 and TRBJ1-1; D unclear. CDR1 and CDR2 (germline): KGHSH, LQKENI. The CDR3 totals 14 residues. The V gene lost 4 bases and the J gene lost 3 bases, with 12 bases spanning the gap. The CDR3 DNA is TGTGCCAGCTCACAACGTACCTGGGACACTGAAGCTTTCTTT. This gives the protein CASSQRTWDTEAFF.

In this sample, this clone turned up once. This rearrangement joins TRBV6-1 to TRBJ2-5; 8 bases are a match to TRBD2. In germline, CDR1 is MNHNS, CDR2 SASEGT. This CDR3 contains 14 residues. The ends lost 8 bases at V and 1 base at J; junction bases unmatched: 6. CDR3 loop: CASLRGGIQETQYF. The CDR3 nucleotides read TGTGCCAGCCTGCGCGGGGGGATCCAAGAGACCCAGTACTTC.

The gene calls are TRBV7-8 and TRBJ1-1, with D unclear. The CDR3 contains 14 residues. CDR1 and CDR2 (germline): SGHVS, FQNEAQ. The V end lost 1 base, the J end lost 2 bases, and 8 bases lay between the germline ends. In nucleotides, the CDR3 is TGTGCCAGCAGCTTAGGACCTTTCAACACTGAAGCTTTCTTT. Residues: CASSLGPFNTEAFF.

The table lists this clone with a count of one. V usage is TRBV4-1 and J usage is TRBJ2-2, with 8 bases fitting TRBD2. In germline, CDR1 is MGHRA, CDR2 YSYEKL. The CDR3 runs 19 residues. J gave up 5 bases and V 0 bases, and 14 bases lay outside the gene matches. For the CDR3, the DNA is TGCGCCAGCAGCCAAGAACCTAGCGGGCTAGGCTCGAGGACCGGGGAGCTGTTTTTT. This sequence encodes CASSQEPSGLGSRTGELFF.

This clone was picked up one time. The rearrangement uses TRBV7-9 and TRBJ1-1, with TRBD1 identical over 8 bases. Germline V lookup: CDR1 SEHNR, CDR2 FQNEAQ (reference sequence). Trimming took 5 bases from V and 1 from J; bases not matched to a gene: 6. The CDR3 length is 15 residues. CDR3 residues: CASSGSGTGNTEAFF. CDR3 DNA sequence: TGTGCCAGCAGCGGCTCCGGGACAGGGAACACTGAAGCTTTCTTT. Drawing the rest from reference TRBV7-9 and TRBJ1-1, the complete variable domain is DTGVSQNPRHKITKRGQNVTFRCDPISEHNRLYWYRQTLGQGPEFLTYFQNEAQLEKSRLLSDRFSAERPKGSFSTLEIQRTEQGDSAMYLCASSGSGTGNTEAFFGQGTRLTVV.

The V and J genes are TRBV19 and TRBJ2-6; D is possibly TRBD1 or TRBD2 (5 bases each). Germline assignment: CDR1 LNHDA and CDR2 SQIVND (reference sequence). The CDR3 is made up of 13 amino acids. The V gene lost 9 bases and the J gene lost 1 base, with 7 bases spanning the gap. CDR3 sequence (DNA): TGTGCCAGCGGGACGTCTGGGGCCAACGTCCTGACTTTC. It translates to CASGTSGANVLTF.

This rearrangement joins TRBV11-2 to TRBJ1-2; D gene uncertain. In germline, CDR1 is SGHAT, CDR2 FQNNGV. The CDR3 loop spans 15 amino acids. Trimming shortened V by 4 bases and J by 2 bases, and 14 bases separated the two germline ends. The CDR3 reads CASSSRAKLNYGYTF. The DNA for the CDR3 is TGTGCCAGCAGCTCCCGGGCCAAGCTCAACTATGGCTACACCTTC.

V usage is TRBV7-6 and J usage is TRBJ1-6; 8 positions agree with TRBD1. The V gene's germline CDR1 is SGHVS and CDR2 FNYEAQ. With V trimmed by 4 bases and J by 3 bases, 2 bases remained unmatched. The CDR3 has 15 amino acids. The CDR3 DNA is TGTGCCAGCAGCTCTGGACAGGGCTATAATTCACCCCTCCACTTT. Its protein product is CASSSGQGYNSPLHF.

This chain links TRBV18 with TRBJ1-2, with a weak D call TRBD1 (6 bases). The CDR3 is made up of 14 amino acids. Germline CDR1 KGHSH, CDR2 LQKENI. Trimming pared 6 bases from V and 2 bases from J, leaving 13 bases between. The CDR3 coding sequence is TGTGCCAGCTCTCCCACCACAGGGAACTATGGCTACACCTTC. Translated: CASSPTTGNYGYTF.

A single count supports this clone. This chain's CDR3 is CASSRAGSGNTIYF. The DNA for the CDR3 is TGTGCCAGCAGCAGAGCGGGATCTGGAAACACCATATATTTT. The V call is TRBV7-9, the J call TRBJ1-3; D call uncertain. The CDR3 has 14 amino acids. V was pared by 5 bases and J by 1 base, with 9 bases between. CDR1 is SEHNR, CDR2 FQNEAQ, per germline (reference sequence).

The chain has TRBV2 and TRBJ2-5, with 9 bases identical to TRBD2. The CDR3 is made up of 18 amino acids. Germline assignment: CDR1 SNHLY and CDR2 FYNNEI. The ends lost 5 bases at V and 1 base at J; junction bases unmatched: 14. CDR3: CASSTPSGAGGLQETQYF. In DNA form, the CDR3 reads TGTGCCAGCAGTACCCCCTCAGGAGCGGGGGGCCTCCAAGAGACCCAGTACTTC.

V gene TRBV28 combines with J gene TRBJ2-7; 8 nucleotides align to TRBD2. The junction had 11 bases not matched to a gene; V was cut back by 7 bases and J by 6 bases. This CDR3 spans 14 amino acids. CDR1 is MDHEN, CDR2 SYDVKM, per germline. The CDR3 DNA sequence: TGTGCCAGCATAGGGGCCGGCGGGGGGATCGAGCAGTACTTC. It codes for CASIGAGGGIEQYF.

This clone is deemed medium-sized (0.01 to 0.1%). This chain joins TRBV15 and TRBJ2-2; D perhaps matches TRBD1 (5 bases). Trimming took 5 bases from V and 5 from J, leaving 9 bases between them. Germline assignment: CDR1 LNHNV and CDR2 YYDKDF (reference sequence). The CDR3 length is 13 residues. DNA for the CDR3: TGTGCCACCAGCTTTACAGGAACCGGGGAGCTGTTTTTT. Residues: CATSFTGTGELFF.

The chain carries TRBV7-2 and TRBJ1-1; no reliable D call. This CDR3 contains 16 residues. Germline V CDR1 and CDR2: SGHTA, FQGNSA. The V end was cut by 1 base, the J end by 1 base, with 13 bases between. The CDR3 loop reads CASSLEVGSKNTEAFF. In nucleotides, the CDR3 is TGTGCCAGCAGCTTAGAAGTCGGTTCCAAGAACACTGAAGCTTTCTTT.

The chain employs TRBV13 and TRBJ1-1, with TRBD1 as a possible D gene (6 bases). Germline assignment: CDR1 PRHDT and CDR2 FYEKMQ (reference sequence). V was clipped by 2 bases and J by 5 bases, with 18 bases between them. This CDR3 has 16 amino acids. The CDR3 DNA reads as TGTGCCAGCAGCTTACAGGGGCTTCTACGGACGACTGAAGCTTTCTTT. It yields the protein CASSLQGLLRTTEAFF.

This rearrangement joins TRBV2 to TRBJ1-5; a possible D gene is TRBD1 (5 bases). V was pared by 3 bases and J by 7 bases, with 13 bases between. This CDR3 comprises 14 residues. Germline loops: CDR1 SNHLY, CDR2 FYNNEI. CDR3 sequence (DNA): TGTGCCAGCAGTGACCGCGGGTGGGGGCAGCCCCAGCATTTT. Translated, it gives CASSDRGWGQPQHF.

The rearrangement joins TRBV28 to TRBJ1-2; 12 bases are shared with TRBD1. J gave up 3 bases and V 5 bases, and 4 bases lay outside the gene matches. This CDR3 is 15 amino acids long. The germline gives CDR1 MDHEN, CDR2 SYDVKM. The CDR3 sequence is CASSPGQGAYYGYTF. The DNA for the CDR3 is TGTGCCAGCAGTCCGGGACAGGGGGCGTACTATGGCTACACCTTC.

The rearrangement joins TRBV7-3 to TRBJ1-6; D remains unclear. The CDR3 runs to 16 residues. Trimming left V 2 bases short and J 5 bases short, with 13 bases between. Germline assignment: CDR1 SGHTA and CDR2 FQGTGA. The CDR3 region is CASSLLGFGDNSPLHF. The CDR3 nucleotides read TGTGCCAGCAGCTTACTCGGGTTTGGGGATAATTCACCCCTCCACTTT. The variable domain in full, completed from reference TRBV7-3 and TRBJ1-6, reads GAGVSQTPSNKVTEKGKYVELRCDPISGHTALYWYRQSLGQGPEFLIYFQGTGAADDSGLPNDRFFAVRPEGSVSTLKIQRTERGDSAVYLCASSLLGFGDNSPLHFGNGTRLTVT.

J is TRBJ1-3 and V is TRBV11-2; D not resolved. With 7 bases removed from V and 0 bases from J, the gap between germline ends came to 10 bases. This CDR3 region has 14 residues. Germline CDR1 is SGHAT and CDR2 is FQNNGV. In DNA, the CDR3 is TGTGCCAGCAAGGAGTATCTCTCTGGAAACACCATATATTTT. It is translated as CASKEYLSGNTIYF.

This clone occurred a few times. V usage is TRBV25-1 and J usage is TRBJ1-6; the D gene is possibly TRBD1 (6 bases). Germline V gene lookup returns CDR1 MGHDK and CDR2 SYGVNS. The CDR3 runs 14 residues. The V end lost 4 bases, the J end lost 9 bases, and 13 bases lay between the germline ends. DNA of the CDR3: TGTGCCAGCAGTGGGGGGGCGGAGGGTTCACCCCTCCACTTT. It is translated as CASSGGAEGSPLHF.

V is TRBV27 and J is TRBJ2-2; possibly TRBD1 or TRBD2 for D (5 bases each). The V gene lost 6 bases and the J gene lost 3 bases, with 5 bases spanning the gap. The CDR3 extends over 12 amino acids. The V gene's germline CDR1 is MNHEY and CDR2 SMNVEV (reference sequence). In DNA, the CDR3 is TGTGCCAGCAGGGGGGACACCGGGGAGCTGTTTTTT. It translates to CASRGDTGELFF.

V and J are TRBV5-1 and TRBJ1-6, with 11 nucleotides matching TRBD1. With V trimmed by 3 bases and J by 7 bases, 3 bases remained unmatched. The CDR3 spans 15 residues. The germline V gene has CDR1 SGHRS and CDR2 YFSETQ. The CDR3 loop is CASSWDRGYNSPLHF. Written as DNA, the CDR3 is TGCGCCAGCAGCTGGGACAGGGGGTACAATTCACCCCTCCACTTT.

V is TRBV4-3 and J is TRBJ2-2; D remains unclear. V lost 1 base, J lost 6 bases, and 9 bases lay in between. The CDR3 loop spans 14 amino acids. The germline V gene has CDR1 LGHNA and CDR2 YSLEER. The CDR3, as DNA: TGCGCCAGCAGCCAAGTCGAGACACCCGGGGAGCTGTTTTTT. This gives the protein CASSQVETPGELFF.

This clone was detected only once. This sequence joins TRBV5-1 and TRBJ2-7, with 7 nucleotides matching TRBD2. V trimming: 4 bases; J trimming: 5 bases; junction bases outside the gene matches: 6. The germline V gene encodes CDR1 SGHRS and CDR2 YFSETQ. The CDR3 loop spans 13 amino acids. CDR3 DNA sequence: TGCGCCAGCAGCCTACGTCGGGGGGACGAGCAGTACTTC. Translated, it gives CASSLRRGDEQYF.

This chain links TRBV7-9 with TRBJ2-1; maybe TRBD2 (5 bases). The CDR3 is made up of 15 amino acids. Trimming stripped 0 bases from V and 8 bases from J, with 14 bases between. Germline CDR1 SEHNR, CDR2 FQNEAQ (reference sequence). The CDR3 nucleotides are TGTGCCAGCAGCTTAGCGCCCCCACTAGAACATGAGCAGTTCTTC. Protein sequence: CASSLAPPLEHEQFF.

The rearrangement joins TRBV5-1 to TRBJ1-6; D call uncertain. Trimming cost V 5 bases and J 5 bases, with 11 bases left between them. CDR1 and CDR2 (germline): SGHRS, YFSETQ. This CDR3 is 14 amino acids long. CDR3 residues: CASSPASDNSPLHF. As DNA, the CDR3 is TGCGCCAGCAGTCCCGCCAGTGATAATTCACCCCTCCACTTT. The full variable domain, its missing parts supplied by reference TRBV5-1 and TRBJ1-6, is KAGVTQTPRYLIKTRGQQVTLSCSPISGHRSVSWYQQTPGQGLQFLFEYFSETQRNKGNFPGRFSGRQFSNSRSEMNVSTLELGDSALYLCASSPASDNSPLHFGNGTRLTVT.

J is TRBJ1-1 and V is TRBV5-1; 7 bases fit TRBD1. Germline V gives CDR1 SGHRS, CDR2 YFSETQ. The junction had 10 bases not matched to a gene; V was cut back by 4 bases and J by 4 bases. This CDR3 is 15 amino acids long. The CDR3 DNA reads TGCGCCAGCAGCCCTAAGGAAGGGGGCCGCACTGAAGCTTTCTTT. Its translation: CASSPKEGGRTEAFF.

The genes are TRBV6-1 and TRBJ1-3; D is unresolved. V was cut by 3 bases and J by 0 bases, with 6 bases left in between. This CDR3 has 14 amino acids. Germline V gives CDR1 MNHNS, CDR2 SASEGT. The CDR3: CASSDPASGNTIYF. For the CDR3, the DNA is TGTGCCAGCAGTGATCCAGCCTCTGGAAACACCATATATTTT.

J is TRBJ2-3 and V is TRBV6-4; 7 nucleotides agree with TRBD2. The CDR3 length is 15 residues. V lost 5 bases and J lost 0; bases outside the gene matches: 5. The germline V gene has CDR1 MRHNA and CDR2 SNTAGT. The CDR3 nucleotides read TGTGCCAGCAGTAGCGGGGCCTCTAGCACAGATACGCAGTATTTT. It yields the protein CASSSGASSTDTQYF.